This TCR beta chain was identified in a study of a mutant IDH1 vaccine in newly diagnosed glioma. Turning to the study itself: Vaccination followed radiotherapy alone by 4-6 weeks, or accompanied temozolomide cycles. Most patients had received both radiotherapy and temozolomide, the prior options being radiotherapy, temozolomide, or both. Regarding the study as a whole: Among patients, 90% to 95% showed immune responses induced by the vaccine.

Time point here: week 11, during vaccination. The study gave 300 ug of mutant IDH1 20-mer peptide per vaccine dose, with topical imiquimod. Concerning this clone: What it binds is unknown.

Looked up from germline, CDR1 is MNHNS and CDR2 is SASEGT. Trimming stripped 0 bases from V and 7 bases from J, with 10 bases between. The CDR3 is made up of 14 amino acids. The assay was immunoSEQ multiplex PCR, and TCRdb's table has in-frame clones only and misses some. Here the sample spans about 60,000 clones, around 80% being singletons. This chain links TRBV6-1 with TRBJ2-1; D gene unclear. This sequence was found in a man aged 30 to 39 with glioma. The sample was PBMCs, taken from a glioma patient whose treatment included an IDH1 peptide vaccine. The chain's CDR3 is CASSEAWKLNEQFF. The CDR3, as DNA: TGTGCCAGCAGTGAAGCGTGGAAATTGAATGAGCAGTTCTTC.